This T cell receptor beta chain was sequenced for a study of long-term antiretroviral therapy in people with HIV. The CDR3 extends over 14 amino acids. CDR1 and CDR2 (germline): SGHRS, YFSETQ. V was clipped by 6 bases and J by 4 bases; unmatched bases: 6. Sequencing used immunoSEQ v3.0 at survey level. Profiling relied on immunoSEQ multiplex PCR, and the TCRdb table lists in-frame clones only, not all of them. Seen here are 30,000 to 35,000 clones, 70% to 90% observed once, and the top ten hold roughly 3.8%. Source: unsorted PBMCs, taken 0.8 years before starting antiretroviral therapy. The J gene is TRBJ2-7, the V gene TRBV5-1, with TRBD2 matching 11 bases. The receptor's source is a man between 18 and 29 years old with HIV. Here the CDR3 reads CASKTTSGTYEQYF. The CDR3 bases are TGCGCCAGCAAAACGACTAGCGGGACTTACGAGCAGTACTTC.